This TCR beta chain is from a study of blood T cell repertoires in COVID-19. Study summary: T cells, B-cell-depleted T cells, or PBMCs supplied cDNA or gDNA.

The V gene end was trimmed by 10 bases and the J gene end by 7 bases; junction bases not matched to a gene: 8. The CDR3 spans 12 residues. Germline loops: CDR1 MDHEN, CDR2 SYDVKM. Per the original data handling: Amplification of reference gene primers provided the estimated nucleated cell counts. Method: immunoSEQ multiplex PCR; TCRdb's copy keeps in-frame clones and lacks some. Clone size and V and J calls were adopted from that table, with D and trimming inferred from the DNA. Seen here are about 310,000 clones, more than 75% observed once, and the top ten hold 1%. The chain recombines TRBV28 with TRBJ1-2; 8 nucleotides line up with TRBD1. Input material: peripheral blood. The TCR originated in a man aged 45-60 years with active or convalescent COVID-19. CDR3 in amino acids: CANHDRGRGYTF. CDR3 in DNA: TGTGCCAACCACGACAGGGGACGTGGCTACACCTTC.